This record covers a single TCR beta chain. Its specificity is unknown. The PCR made use of 60 Vbeta and 13 Jbeta primers. Assay used: immunoSEQ multiplex PCR; TCRdb lists only in-frame clones, some missing. The sample contains around 59,000 clones, about four fifths of which appear only once. This entry comes from a study of cytomegalovirus exposure and HLA in healthy donors. Study as a whole: Sequencing of 150 million to 200 million T cells in an earlier analysis found around 120 million unique TCR beta sequences. Overall study findings and caveats: Some V segments, including TRBV6-2 and TRBV6-3, were excluded as indistinguishable.

Between the trimmed V and J ends, which lost 1 base and 3 bases, there was a span of 9 bases. CDR3 length equals 13 residues. Looked up from germline, CDR1 is SQVTM and CDR2 is ANQGSEA. The sequenced sample consisted of PBMCs. The clonotype comes from a woman in her thirties or forties in good health and CMV-seronegative. The V gene is TRBV29-1, the J gene TRBJ1-1, with a possible D match to TRBD1 (5 bases). The CDR3 region is CSVEGQGYTEAFF. DNA for the CDR3: TGCAGCGTTGAAGGGCAGGGCTACACTGAAGCTTTCTTT.